Presented here are 9 T cell receptor beta chains from one specimen sequenced in a study of T cells in Graves' hyperthyroidism and ophthalmopathy. The source material, RNA transcripts, was used to amplify TCR beta CDR3 regions. TCR CDR3 underwent first-round RT-PCR with the HTBI primer set. TCRdb re-analysed the multiplex PCR reads in MiXCR, keeping a single row per CDR3 protein. The sample holds around 600,000 distinct CDR3 sequences, roughly 15% seen once. The sequencing input was blood. The origin of the receptors is a woman aged 45-65 years with Graves' ophthalmopathy.

CDR3: CASSLRLGGSKGVDTQYF. Written as DNA, the CDR3 is TGCGCCAGCAGCTTGAGGCTCGGCGGGAGTAAAGGGGTAGATACGCAGTATTTT. The rearrangement links TRBV5-1 to TRBJ2-3, with TRBD2 matching over 7 bases. V shed 1 base and J 5 bases; nucleotides not matched to a gene: 16. This CDR3 has 18 residues. Germline lookup yields CDR1 SGHRS and CDR2 YFSETQ.

This clonotype was recorded at least ten times. This chain connects TRBV28 to TRBJ2-7; TRBD1 might be the D (6 bases). The V gene's germline CDR1 is MDHEN and CDR2 SYDVKM. The CDR3 is made up of 13 amino acids. CDR3 protein: CAAVGQSSYEQYF. The CDR3 DNA sequence: TGTGCTGCGGTAGGACAGAGCTCCTACGAGCAGTACTTC. Based on the CDR3 plus reference TRBV28 and TRBJ2-7, the full variable domain is DVKVTQSSRYLVKRTGEKVFLECVQDMDHENMFWYRQDPGLGLRLIYFSYDVKMKEKGDIPEGYSVSREKKERFSLILESASTNQTSMYLCAAVGQSSYEQYFGPGTRLTVT.

This clonotype was seen a few times. The V and J genes are TRBV19 and TRBJ2-2, with 7 positions matching TRBD1. The CDR3 totals 15 residues. Germline-derived CDR1 and CDR2 are LNHDA and SQIVND (reference sequence). V trimming: 7 bases; J trimming: 5 bases; junction bases outside the gene matches: 10. CDR3 in amino acids: CASTGLTGWTGELFF. The CDR3 region has the DNA TGTGCCAGTACCGGATTGACAGGGTGGACCGGGGAGCTGTTTTTT. The variable domain in full, with the rest retrieved from reference TRBV19 and TRBJ2-2, is DGGITQSPKYLFRKEGQNVTLSCEQNLNHDAMYWYRQDPGQGLRLIYYSQIVNDFQKGDIAEGYSVSREKKESFPLTVTSAQKNPTAFYLCASTGLTGWTGELFFGEGSRLTVL.

This clonotype has more than one count but fewer than ten. The chain employs TRBV7-6 and TRBJ1-4; 9 nucleotides match TRBD1. Trimming removed 6 bases from V and 7 bases from J; junction bases left unmatched: 6. The CDR3 totals 14 residues. The germline gives CDR1 SGHVS, CDR2 FNYEAQ. CDR3 residues: CASSDRGRSEKLFF. CDR3 DNA: TGTGCCAGCAGTGACAGGGGGAGAAGTGAAAAACTGTTTTTT.

The chain employs TRBV6-1 and TRBJ2-1; 7 bases are shared with TRBD1. CDR1 and CDR2 from the germline V gene are MNHNS and SASEGT. This CDR3 has 13 residues. Trimming removed 6 bases from V and 6 bases from J; junction bases left unmatched: 5. This chain's CDR3 is CASRGTDANEQFF. DNA of the CDR3: TGTGCCAGCAGGGGGACAGATGCCAATGAGCAGTTCTTC.

Many counts were recorded for this clonotype. This chain connects TRBV7-2 to TRBJ2-1; no definite D call. The CDR3 sequence is 16 residues long. V lost 1 base, J lost 4 bases, and 14 bases lay in between. The V gene's germline CDR1 is SGHTA and CDR2 FQGNSA. Here the CDR3 DNA reads TGTGCCAGCAGCTTAGGCGCATTGCGGATTTACAATGAGCAGTTCTTC. Protein: CASSLGALRIYNEQFF.

This clonotype appeared a few times. The V call is TRBV30, the J call TRBJ2-5, with TRBD2 matching over 8 bases. Germline V gives CDR1 GTSNPN, CDR2 SVGIG (reference sequence). The CDR3 covers 15 residues. Unmatched junction bases numbered 5, after V lost 1 base and J lost 1 base. The CDR3 bases are TGTGCCTGGAGTGAACTAGCGGTCTCCCAAGAGACCCAGTACTTC. Its translation: CAWSELAVSQETQYF.

This clonotype occurred many times. The chain has TRBV27 and TRBJ1-2; D perhaps matches TRBD1 (5 bases). V lost 6 bases and J lost 4, with 18 bases in between. The V gene's germline CDR1 is MNHEY and CDR2 SMNVEV (reference sequence). The CDR3 has 15 residues. The CDR3 sequence is CASSAGGIGSYGYTF. The DNA for the CDR3 is TGTGCCAGCAGCGCTGGGGGAATTGGGTCCTATGGCTACACCTTC.

V is TRBV4-3 and J is TRBJ2-7; D is undetermined. The germline gives CDR1 LGHNA, CDR2 YSLEER. This CDR3 spans 14 amino acids. Trimming cost V 1 base and J 0 bases, with 7 bases left between them. CDR3 nucleotides: TGCGCCAGCAGCCAAGTGGCTTCCTCCTACGAGCAGTACTTC. Translated, it gives CASSQVASSYEQYF.